The clone carrying this T cell receptor (beta chain) showed up just a few times. This sample is drawn from a study of response to subunit inactivated influenza vaccine. TCRdb used MiXCR to reprocess the RT-PCR reads, holding one entry per CDR3 protein. Of about 780,000 distinct CDR3 sequences in the sample, around 20% were seen once. CDR3 length equals 12 residues. The germline V gene has CDR1 SGHRS and CDR2 YFSETQ. Trimming pared 0 bases from V and 16 bases from J, leaving 14 bases between. This rearrangement joins TRBV5-1 to TRBJ2-1; D unresolved. The source material was PBMCs from blood, sampled roughly 5 days after vaccination. The sequence came from a man aged 50-60 years who received an inactivated influenza vaccine. The CDR3 reads CASSLVVGKGFF. The CDR3 DNA is TGCGCCAGCAGCTTGGTAGTGGGTAAGGGCTTCTTC.